Below, one T cell receptor beta chain is given with its context. Vbeta (60) and Jbeta (13) primers were used in the PCR. Produced via immunoSEQ multiplex PCR; TCRdb's table is partial and in-frame only. The sample contains approximately 170,000 clones, about four fifths of which appear only once. This sample is part of a study of cytomegalovirus exposure and HLA in healthy donors. CDR1 is PRHDT, CDR2 FYEKMQ, per germline (reference sequence). V was pared by 5 bases and J by 1 base, with 9 bases between. The CDR3 covers 13 residues. This receptor was obtained from a male donor in good health and CMV-seronegative. Sequenced input: PBMCs. The chain carries TRBV13 and TRBJ2-7, with no clear D. The CDR3 protein is CASSPVRSYEQYF. CDR3 nucleotide sequence: TGTGCCAGCAGCCCGGTTCGGTCCTACGAGCAGTACTTC.